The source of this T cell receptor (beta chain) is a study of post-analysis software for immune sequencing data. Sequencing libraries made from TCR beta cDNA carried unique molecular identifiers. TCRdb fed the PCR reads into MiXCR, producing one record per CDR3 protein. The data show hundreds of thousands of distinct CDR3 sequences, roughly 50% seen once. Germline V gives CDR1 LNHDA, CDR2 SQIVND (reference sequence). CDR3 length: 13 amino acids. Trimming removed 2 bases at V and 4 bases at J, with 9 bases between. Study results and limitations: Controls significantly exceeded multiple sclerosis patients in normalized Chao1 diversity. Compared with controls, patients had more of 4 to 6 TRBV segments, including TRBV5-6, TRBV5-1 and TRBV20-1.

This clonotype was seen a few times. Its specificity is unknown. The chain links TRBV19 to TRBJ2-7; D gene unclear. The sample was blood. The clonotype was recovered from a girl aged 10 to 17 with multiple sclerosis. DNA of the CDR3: TGTGCCAGTAGTATAAGACACCCTTACGAGCAGTACTTC. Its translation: CASSIRHPYEQYF.